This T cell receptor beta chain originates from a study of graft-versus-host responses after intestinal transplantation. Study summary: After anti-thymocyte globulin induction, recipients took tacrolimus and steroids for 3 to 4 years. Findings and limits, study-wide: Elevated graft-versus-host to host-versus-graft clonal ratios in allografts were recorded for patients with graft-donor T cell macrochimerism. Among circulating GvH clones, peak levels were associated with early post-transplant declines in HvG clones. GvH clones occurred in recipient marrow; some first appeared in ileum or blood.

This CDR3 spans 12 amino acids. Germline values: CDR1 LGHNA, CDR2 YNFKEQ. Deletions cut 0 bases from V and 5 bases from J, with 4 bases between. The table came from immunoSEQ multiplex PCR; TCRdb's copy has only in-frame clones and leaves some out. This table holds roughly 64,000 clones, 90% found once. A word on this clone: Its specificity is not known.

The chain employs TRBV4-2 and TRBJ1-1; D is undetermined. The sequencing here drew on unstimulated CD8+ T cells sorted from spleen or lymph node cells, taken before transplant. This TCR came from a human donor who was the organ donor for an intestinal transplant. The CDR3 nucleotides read TGTGCCAGCAGCCAAGATGAGACTGAAGCTTTCTTT. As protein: CASSQDETEAFF.